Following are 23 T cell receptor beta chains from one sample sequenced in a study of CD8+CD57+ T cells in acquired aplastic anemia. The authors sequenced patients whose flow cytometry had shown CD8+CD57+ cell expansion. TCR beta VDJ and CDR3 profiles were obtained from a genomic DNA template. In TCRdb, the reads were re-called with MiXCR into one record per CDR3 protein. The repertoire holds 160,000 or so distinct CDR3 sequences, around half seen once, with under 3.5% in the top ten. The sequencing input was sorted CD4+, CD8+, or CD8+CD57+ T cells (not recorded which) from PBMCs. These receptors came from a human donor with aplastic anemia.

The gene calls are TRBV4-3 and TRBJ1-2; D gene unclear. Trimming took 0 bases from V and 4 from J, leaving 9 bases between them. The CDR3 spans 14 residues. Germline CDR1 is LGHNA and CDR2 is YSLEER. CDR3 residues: CASSQDLDGYGYTF. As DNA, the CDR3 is TGCGCCAGCAGCCAAGATCTGGACGGCTATGGCTACACCTTC.

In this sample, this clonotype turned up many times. The CDR3 DNA reads TGTGCCAGCAGTTTCCGGGGGGGGATCACAGATACGCAGTATTTT. Translating gives CASSFRGGITDTQYF. This chain connects TRBV27 to TRBJ2-3; 8 nucleotides match TRBD2. The germline V gene encodes CDR1 MNHEY and CDR2 SMNVEV (reference sequence). This CDR3 comprises 15 residues. Losses at the gene ends were 3 bases for V and 2 bases for J; bases not matched to a gene: 4.

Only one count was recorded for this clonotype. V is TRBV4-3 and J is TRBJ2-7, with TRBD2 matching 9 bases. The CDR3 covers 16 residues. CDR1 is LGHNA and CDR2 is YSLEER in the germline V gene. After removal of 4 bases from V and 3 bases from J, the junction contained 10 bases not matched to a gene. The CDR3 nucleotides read TGCGCCAGCAGCCTCGAATCTAGCGGGGTGGTCTACGAGCAGTACTTC. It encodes CASSLESSGVVYEQYF.

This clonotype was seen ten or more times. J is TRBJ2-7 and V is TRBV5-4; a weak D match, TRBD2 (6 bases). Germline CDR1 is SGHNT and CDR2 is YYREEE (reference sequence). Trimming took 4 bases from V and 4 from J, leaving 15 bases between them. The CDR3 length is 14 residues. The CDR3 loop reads CASSPRGDSYEQYF. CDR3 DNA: TGTGCCAGCAGCCCCCGTGGGGACTCATACGAGCAGTACTTC.

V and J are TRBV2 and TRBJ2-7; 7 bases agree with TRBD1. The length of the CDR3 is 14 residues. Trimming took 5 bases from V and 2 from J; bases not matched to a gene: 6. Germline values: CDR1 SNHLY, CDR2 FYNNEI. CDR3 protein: CASSQGQAPYEQYF. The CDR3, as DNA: TGTGCCAGCAGTCAAGGACAGGCTCCCTACGAGCAGTACTTC.

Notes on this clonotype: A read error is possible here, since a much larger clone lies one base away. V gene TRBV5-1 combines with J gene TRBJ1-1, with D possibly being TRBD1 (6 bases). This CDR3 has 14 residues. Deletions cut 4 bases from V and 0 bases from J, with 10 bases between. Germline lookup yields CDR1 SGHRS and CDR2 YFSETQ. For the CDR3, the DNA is TGCGCCAGCAGCGCAGGGGACATGAACACTGAAGCTTTCTTT. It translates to CASSAGDMNTEAFF.

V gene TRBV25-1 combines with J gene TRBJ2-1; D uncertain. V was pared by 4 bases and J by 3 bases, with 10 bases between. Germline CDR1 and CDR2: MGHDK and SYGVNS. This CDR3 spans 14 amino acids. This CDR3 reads CASSARSRYNEQFF. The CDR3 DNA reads TGTGCCAGCAGTGCTAGATCTCGCTACAATGAGCAGTTCTTC.

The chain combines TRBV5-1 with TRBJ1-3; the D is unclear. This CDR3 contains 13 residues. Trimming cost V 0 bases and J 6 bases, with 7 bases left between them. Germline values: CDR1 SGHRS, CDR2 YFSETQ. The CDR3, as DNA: TGCGCCAGCAGCTTGGGCAGAGAAAACACCATATATTTT. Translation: CASSLGRENTIYF.

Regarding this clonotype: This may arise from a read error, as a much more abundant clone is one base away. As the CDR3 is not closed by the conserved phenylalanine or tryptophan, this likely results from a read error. The CDR3 sequence: CASGAGGMGTQYS. The CDR3 DNA sequence: TGTGCCAGCGGGGCGGGAGGTATGGGTACGCAGTATTCT. The J gene is TRBJ2-3, the V gene TRBV5-4; the match to TRBD2 covers 8 bases. The junction had 9 bases not matched to a gene; V was cut back by 7 bases and J by 8 bases. CDR3 length: 13 residues. CDR1 SGHNT and CDR2 YYREEE come from the germline V gene (reference sequence).

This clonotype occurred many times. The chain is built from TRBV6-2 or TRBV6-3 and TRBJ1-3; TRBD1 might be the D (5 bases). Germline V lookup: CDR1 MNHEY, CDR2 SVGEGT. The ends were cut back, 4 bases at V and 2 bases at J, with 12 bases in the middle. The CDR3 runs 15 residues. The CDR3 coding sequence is TGTGCCAGCAGTTCGGCAGGGAAAGCTGGAAACACCATATATTTT. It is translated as CASSSAGKAGNTIYF.

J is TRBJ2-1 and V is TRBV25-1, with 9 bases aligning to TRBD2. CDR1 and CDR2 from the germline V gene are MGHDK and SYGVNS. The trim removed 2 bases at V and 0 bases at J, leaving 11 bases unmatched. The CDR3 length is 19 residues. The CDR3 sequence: CASSEGGAGGALSYNEQFF. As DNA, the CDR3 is TGTGCCAGCAGTGAAGGTGGAGCGGGAGGAGCCCTCTCCTACAATGAGCAGTTCTTC.

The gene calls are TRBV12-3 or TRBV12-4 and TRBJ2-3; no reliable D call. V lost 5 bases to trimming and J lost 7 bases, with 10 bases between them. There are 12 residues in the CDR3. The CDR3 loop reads CASSRRVNTQYF. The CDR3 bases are TGTGCCAGCAGTCGTCGAGTAAATACGCAGTATTTT.

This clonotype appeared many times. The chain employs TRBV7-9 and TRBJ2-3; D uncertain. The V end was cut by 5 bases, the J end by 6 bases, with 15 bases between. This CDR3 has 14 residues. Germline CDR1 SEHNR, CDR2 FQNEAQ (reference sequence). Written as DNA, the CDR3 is TGTGCCAGCAGCCAGCAAAGGAAGGGCGATACGCAGTATTTT. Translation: CASSQQRKGDTQYF.

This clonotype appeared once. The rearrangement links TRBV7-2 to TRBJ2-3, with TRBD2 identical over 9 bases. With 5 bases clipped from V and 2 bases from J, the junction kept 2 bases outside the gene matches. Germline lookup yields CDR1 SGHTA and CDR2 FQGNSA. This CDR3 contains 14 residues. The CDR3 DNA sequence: TGTGCCAGCAGCGGGACTAGCAACACAGATACGCAGTATTTT. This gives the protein CASSGTSNTDTQYF.

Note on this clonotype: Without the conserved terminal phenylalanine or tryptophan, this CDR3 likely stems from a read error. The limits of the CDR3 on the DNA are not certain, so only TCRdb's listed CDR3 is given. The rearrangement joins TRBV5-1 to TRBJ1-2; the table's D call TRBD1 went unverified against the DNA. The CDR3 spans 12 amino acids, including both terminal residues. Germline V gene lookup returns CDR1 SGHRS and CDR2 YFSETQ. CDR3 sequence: CASSLEQGFGAY.

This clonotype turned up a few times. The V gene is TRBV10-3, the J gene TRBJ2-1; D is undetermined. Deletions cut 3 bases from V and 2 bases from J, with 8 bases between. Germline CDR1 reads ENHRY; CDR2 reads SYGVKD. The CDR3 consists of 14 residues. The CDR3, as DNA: TGTGCCATCAGTGACCGTAGTACCTACAATGAGCAGTTCTTC. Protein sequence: CAISDRSTYNEQFF.

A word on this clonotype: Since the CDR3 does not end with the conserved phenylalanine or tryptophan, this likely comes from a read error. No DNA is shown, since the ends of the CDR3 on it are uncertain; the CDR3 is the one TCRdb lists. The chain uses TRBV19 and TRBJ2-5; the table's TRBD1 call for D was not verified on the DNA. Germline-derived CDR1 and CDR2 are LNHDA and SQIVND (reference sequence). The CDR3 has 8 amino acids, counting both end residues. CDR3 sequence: CASSSRPT.

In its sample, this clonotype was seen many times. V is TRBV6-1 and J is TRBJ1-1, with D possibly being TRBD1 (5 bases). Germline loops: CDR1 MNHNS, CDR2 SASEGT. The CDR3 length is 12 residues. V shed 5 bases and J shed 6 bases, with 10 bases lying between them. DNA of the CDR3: TGTGCCAGCAGTACCCAGACAGCTGAAGCTTTCTTT. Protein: CASSTQTAEAFF.

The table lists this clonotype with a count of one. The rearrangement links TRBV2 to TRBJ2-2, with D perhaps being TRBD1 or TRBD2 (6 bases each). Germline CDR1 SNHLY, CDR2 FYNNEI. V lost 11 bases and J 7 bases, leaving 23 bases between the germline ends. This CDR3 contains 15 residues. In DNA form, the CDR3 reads TGTGCCGCCGAGGGGCGAGGGGGGAGTGGCGGGGAGCTGTTTTTT. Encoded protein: CAAEGRGGSGGELFF.

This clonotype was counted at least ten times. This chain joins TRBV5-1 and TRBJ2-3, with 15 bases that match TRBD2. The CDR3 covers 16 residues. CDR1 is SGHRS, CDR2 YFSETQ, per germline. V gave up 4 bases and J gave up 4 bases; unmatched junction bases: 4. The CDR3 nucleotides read TGCGCCAGCAGCCAGGGACTAGCGGGGGGTGCAGATACGCAGTATTTT. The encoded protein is CASSQGLAGGADTQYF.

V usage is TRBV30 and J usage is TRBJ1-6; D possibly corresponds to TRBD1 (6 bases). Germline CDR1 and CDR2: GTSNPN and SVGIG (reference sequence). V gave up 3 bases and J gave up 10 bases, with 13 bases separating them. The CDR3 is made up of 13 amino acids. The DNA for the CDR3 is TGTGCCTGGAGACGGGCAGGGGTATCACCCCTCCACTTT. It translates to CAWRRAGVSPLHF. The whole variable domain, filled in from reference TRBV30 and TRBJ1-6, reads SQTIHQWPATLVQPVGSPLSLECTVEGTSNPNLYWYRQAAGRGLQLLFYSVGIGQISSEVPQNLSASRPQDRQFILSSKKLLLSDSGFYLCAWRRAGVSPLHFGNGTRLTVT.

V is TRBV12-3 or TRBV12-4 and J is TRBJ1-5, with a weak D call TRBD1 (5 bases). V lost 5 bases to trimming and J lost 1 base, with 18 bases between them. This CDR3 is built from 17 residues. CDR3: CASSPVHRGVSNQPQHF. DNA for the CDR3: TGTGCCAGCAGTCCCGTCCACCGGGGGGTCAGCAATCAGCCCCAGCATTTT.

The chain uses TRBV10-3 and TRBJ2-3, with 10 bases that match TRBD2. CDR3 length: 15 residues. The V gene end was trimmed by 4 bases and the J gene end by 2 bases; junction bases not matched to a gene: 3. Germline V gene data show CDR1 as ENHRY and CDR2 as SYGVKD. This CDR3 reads CAISGSGGPTDTQYF. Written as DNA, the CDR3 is TGTGCCATCAGTGGTAGCGGGGGGCCCACAGATACGCAGTATTTT.